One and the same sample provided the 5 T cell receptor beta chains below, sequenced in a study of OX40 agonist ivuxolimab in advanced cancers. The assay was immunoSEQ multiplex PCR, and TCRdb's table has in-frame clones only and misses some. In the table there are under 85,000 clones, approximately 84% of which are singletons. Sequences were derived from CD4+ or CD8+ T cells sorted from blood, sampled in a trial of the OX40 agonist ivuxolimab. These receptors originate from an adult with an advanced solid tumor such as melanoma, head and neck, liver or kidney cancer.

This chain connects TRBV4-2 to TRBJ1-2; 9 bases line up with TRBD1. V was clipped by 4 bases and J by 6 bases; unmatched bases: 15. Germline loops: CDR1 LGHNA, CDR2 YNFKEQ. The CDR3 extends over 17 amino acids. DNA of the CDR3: TGTGCCAGCAGCCGCAAGGGACAGGGCTGGGTTTTGAATGGCTACACCTTC. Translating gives CASSRKGQGWVLNGYTF.

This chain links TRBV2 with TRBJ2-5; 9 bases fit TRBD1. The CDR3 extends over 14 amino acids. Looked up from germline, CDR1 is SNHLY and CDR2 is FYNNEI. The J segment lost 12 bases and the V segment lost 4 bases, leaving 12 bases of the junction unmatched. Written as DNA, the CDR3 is TGTGCCAGCAGTGCCGGACAGGGGTACCGACAAGAGTACTTC. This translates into CASSAGQGYRQEYF.

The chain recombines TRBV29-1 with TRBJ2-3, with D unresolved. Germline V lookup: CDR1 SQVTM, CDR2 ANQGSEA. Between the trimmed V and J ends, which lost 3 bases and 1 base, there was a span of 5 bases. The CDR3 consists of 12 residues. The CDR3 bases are TGCAGCGTTGATATGGGCACAGATACGCAGTATTTT. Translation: CSVDMGTDTQYF.

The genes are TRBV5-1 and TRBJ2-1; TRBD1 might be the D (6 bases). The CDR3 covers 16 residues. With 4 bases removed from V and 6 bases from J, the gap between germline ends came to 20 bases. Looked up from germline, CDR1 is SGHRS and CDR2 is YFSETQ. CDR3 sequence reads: CASSAQGFVGANEQFF. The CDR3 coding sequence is TGCGCCAGCAGCGCGCAGGGGTTCGTCGGGGCCAATGAGCAGTTCTTC.

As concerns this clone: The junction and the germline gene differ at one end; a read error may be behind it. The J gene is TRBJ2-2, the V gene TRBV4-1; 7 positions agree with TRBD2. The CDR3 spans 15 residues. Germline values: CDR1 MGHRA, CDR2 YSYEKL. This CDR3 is CASSASGGGTGEPFF. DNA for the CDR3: TGCGCCAGCAGCGCGTCGGGGGGAGGGACCGGGGAGCCGTTTTTT.